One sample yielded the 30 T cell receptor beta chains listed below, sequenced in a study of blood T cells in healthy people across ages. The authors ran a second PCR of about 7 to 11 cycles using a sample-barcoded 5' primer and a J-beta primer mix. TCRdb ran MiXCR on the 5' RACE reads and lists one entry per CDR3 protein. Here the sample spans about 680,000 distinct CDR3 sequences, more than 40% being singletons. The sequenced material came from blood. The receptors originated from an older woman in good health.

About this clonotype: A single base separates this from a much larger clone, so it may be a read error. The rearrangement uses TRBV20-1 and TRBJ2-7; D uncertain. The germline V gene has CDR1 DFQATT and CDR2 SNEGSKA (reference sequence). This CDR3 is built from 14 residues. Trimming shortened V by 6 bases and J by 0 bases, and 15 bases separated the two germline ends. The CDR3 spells CSAPPESRSYEQYF. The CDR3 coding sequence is TGCAGTGCCCCTCCCGAGAGCCGCTCCTACGAGCAGTACTTC.

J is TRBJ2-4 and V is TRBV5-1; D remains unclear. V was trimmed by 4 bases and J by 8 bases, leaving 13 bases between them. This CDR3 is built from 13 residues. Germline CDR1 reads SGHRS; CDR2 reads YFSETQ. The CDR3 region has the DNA TGCGCCAGCAGCGCGACCGGTCAGGACATTCAGTACTTC. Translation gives CASSATGQDIQYF.

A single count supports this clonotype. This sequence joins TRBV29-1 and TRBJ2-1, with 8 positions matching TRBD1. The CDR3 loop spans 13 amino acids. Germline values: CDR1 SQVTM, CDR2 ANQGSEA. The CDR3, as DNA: TGCCGCGATATAGGACAGGGAGGCAATGAGCAGTTCTTC. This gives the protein CRDIGQGGNEQFF.

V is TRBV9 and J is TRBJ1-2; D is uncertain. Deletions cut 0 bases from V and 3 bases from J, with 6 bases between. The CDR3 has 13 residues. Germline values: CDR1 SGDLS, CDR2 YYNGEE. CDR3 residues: CASSVAEDYGYTF. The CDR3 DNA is TGTGCCAGCAGCGTAGCTGAGGACTATGGCTACACCTTC.

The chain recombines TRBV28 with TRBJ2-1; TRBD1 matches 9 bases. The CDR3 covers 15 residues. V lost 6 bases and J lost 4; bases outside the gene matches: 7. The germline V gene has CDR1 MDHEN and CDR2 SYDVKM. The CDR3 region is CASRTGQGLYNEQFF. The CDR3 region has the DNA TGTGCCAGCAGGACGGGACAGGGATTGTACAATGAGCAGTTCTTC.

CDR3 loop: CSAREAVGTYHNEQYF. DNA of the CDR3: TGCAGTGCTAGAGAGGCTGTTGGGACCTACCACAATGAGCAGTACTTC. V is TRBV20-1 and J is TRBJ2-1, with D perhaps being TRBD1 or TRBD2 (5 bases each). The DNA end favors TRBJ2-7, so the J call may be wrong. The CDR3 totals 16 residues. Germline V gene data show CDR1 as DFQATT and CDR2 as SNEGSKA (reference sequence).

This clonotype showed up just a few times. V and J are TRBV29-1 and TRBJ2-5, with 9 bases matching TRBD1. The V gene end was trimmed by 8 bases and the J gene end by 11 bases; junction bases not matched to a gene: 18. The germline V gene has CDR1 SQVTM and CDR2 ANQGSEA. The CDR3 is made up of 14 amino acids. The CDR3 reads CSIAGTGTSVEQYF. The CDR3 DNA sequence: TGCAGCATTGCCGGGACAGGGACATCGGTGGAGCAGTACTTC.

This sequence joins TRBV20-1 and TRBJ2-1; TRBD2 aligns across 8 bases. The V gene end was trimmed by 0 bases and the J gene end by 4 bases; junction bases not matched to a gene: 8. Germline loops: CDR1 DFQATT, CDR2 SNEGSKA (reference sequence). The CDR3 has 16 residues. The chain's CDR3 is CSARDYRAGGYNEQFF. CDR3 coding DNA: TGCAGTGCTAGAGATTATCGGGCGGGAGGATACAATGAGCAGTTCTTC.

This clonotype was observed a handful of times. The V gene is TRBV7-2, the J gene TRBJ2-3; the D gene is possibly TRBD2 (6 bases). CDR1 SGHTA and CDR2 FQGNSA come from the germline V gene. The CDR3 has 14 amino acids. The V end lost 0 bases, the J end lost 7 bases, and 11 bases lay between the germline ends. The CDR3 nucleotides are TGTGCCAGCAGCTTAGCGAGGACTATGAATACGCAGTATTTT. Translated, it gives CASSLARTMNTQYF.

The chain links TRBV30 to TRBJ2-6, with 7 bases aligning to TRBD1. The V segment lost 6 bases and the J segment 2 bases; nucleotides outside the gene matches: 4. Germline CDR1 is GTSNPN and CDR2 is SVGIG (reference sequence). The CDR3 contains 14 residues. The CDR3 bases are TGTGCCTGCTCAACAGGGGCTGGGGCCAACGTCCTGACTTTC. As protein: CACSTGAGANVLTF.

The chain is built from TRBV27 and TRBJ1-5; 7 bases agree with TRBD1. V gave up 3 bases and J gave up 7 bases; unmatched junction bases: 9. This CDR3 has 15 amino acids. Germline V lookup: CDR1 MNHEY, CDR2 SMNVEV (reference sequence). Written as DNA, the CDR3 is TGTGCCAGCAGTTTTGGGACAGACCCCAACCAGCCCCAGCATTTT. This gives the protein CASSFGTDPNQPQHF.

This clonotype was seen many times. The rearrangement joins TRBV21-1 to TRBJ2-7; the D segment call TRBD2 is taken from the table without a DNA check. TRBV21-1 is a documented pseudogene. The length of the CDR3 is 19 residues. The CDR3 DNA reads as TGTGCCAGCACCAAAGCAAATGGATTCCTAGCGGGAGGTAGGGACGAGCAGTACTTC. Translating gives CASTKANGFLAGGRDEQYF.

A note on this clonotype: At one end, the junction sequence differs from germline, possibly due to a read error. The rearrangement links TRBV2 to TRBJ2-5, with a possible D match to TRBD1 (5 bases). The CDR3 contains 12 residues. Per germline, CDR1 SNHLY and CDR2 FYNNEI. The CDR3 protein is CANSDSQETQYF. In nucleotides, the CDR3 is TGTGCCAACAGTGACAGTCAAGAGACCCAGTACTTC. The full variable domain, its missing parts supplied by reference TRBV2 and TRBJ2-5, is EPEVTQTPSHQVTQMGQEVILRCVPISNHLYFYWYRQILGQKVEFLVSFYNNEISEKSEIFDDQFSVERPDGSNFTLKIRSTKLEDSAMYFCANSDSQETQYFGPGTRLLVL.

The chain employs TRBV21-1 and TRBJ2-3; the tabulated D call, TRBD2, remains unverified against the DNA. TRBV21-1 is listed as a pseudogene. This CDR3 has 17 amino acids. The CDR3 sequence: CASRKSGTSGGTDTQYF. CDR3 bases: TGTGCCAGCCGCAAATCCGGGACTAGCGGGGGCACAGATACGCAGTATTTT.

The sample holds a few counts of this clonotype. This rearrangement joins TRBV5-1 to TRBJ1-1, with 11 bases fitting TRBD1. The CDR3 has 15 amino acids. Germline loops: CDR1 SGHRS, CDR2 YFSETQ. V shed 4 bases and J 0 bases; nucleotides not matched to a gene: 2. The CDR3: CASSEGQGVNTEAFF. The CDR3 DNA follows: TGCGCCAGCAGCGAGGGACAGGGGGTGAACACTGAAGCTTTCTTT.

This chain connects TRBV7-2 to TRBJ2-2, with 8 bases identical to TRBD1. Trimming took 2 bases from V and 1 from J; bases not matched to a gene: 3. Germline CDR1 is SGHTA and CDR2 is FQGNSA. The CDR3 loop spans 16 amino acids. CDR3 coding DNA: TGTGCCAGCAGCTTACAGGGGGCCTTGAACACCGGGGAGCTGTTTTTT. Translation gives CASSLQGALNTGELFF.

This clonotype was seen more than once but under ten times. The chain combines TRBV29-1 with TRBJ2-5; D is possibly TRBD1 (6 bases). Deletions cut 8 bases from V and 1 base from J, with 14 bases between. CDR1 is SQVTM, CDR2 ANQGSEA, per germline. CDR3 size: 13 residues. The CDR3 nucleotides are TGCAGCCACCGCCCGACAGGCCAAGAGACCCAGTACTTC. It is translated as CSHRPTGQETQYF. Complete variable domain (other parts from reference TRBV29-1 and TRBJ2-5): SAVISQKPSRDICQRGTSLTIQCQVDSQVTMMFWYRQQPGQSLTLIATANQGSEATYESGFVIDKFPISRPNLTFSTLTVSNMSPEDSSIYLCSHRPTGQETQYFGPGTRLLVL.

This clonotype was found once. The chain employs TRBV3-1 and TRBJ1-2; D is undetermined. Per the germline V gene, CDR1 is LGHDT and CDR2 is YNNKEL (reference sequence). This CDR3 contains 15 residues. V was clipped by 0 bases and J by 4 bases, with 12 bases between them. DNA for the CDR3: TGTGCCAGCAGCCAAGATGGCCGGGAGGGCTATGGCTACACCTTC. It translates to CASSQDGREGYGYTF.

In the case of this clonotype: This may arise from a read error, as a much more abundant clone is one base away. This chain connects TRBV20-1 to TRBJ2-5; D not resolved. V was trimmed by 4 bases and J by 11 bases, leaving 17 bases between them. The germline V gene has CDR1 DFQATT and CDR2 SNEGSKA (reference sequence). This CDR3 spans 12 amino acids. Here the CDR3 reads CSATRSYNEQYF. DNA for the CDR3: TGCAGTGCTACCAGATCCTACAATGAGCAGTACTTC.

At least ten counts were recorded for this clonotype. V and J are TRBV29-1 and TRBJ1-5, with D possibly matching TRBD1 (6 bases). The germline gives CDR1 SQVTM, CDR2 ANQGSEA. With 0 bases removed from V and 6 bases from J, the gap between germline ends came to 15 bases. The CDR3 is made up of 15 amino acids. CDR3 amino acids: CSVEDAGGWGQPQHF. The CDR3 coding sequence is TGCAGCGTTGAAGATGCGGGGGGCTGGGGTCAGCCCCAGCATTTT.

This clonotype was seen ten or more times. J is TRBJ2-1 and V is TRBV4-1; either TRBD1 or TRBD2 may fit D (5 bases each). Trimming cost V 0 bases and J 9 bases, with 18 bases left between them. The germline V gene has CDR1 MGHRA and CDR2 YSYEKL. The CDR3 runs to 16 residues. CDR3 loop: CASSQDGLEGGGEQFF. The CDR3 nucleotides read TGCGCCAGCAGCCAAGATGGGCTAGAGGGTGGGGGTGAGCAGTTCTTC.

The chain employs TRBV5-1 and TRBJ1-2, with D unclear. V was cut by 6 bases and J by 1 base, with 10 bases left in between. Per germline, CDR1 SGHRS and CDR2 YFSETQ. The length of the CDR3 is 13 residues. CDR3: CASTVGSNYGYTF. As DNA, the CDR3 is TGCGCCAGCACCGTCGGTAGTAACTATGGCTACACCTTC.

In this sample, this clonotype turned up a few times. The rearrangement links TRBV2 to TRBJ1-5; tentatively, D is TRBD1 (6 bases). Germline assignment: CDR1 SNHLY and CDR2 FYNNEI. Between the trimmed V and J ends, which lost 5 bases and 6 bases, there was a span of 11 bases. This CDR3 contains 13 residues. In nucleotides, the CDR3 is TGTGCCAGCAGTAAGGGGGGTGGTCAGCCCCAGCATTTT. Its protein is CASSKGGGQPQHF.

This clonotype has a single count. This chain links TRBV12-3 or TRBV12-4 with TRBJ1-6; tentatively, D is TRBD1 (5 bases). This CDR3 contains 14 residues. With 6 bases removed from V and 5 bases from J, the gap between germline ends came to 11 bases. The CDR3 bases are TGTGCCAGCAGAGGGACGCTTGATAATTCACCCCTCCACTTT. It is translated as CASRGTLDNSPLHF.

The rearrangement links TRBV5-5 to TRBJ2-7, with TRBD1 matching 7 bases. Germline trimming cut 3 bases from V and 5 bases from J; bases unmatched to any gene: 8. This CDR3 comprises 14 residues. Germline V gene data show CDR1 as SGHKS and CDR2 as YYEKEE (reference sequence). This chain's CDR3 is CASSSGQAPNEQYF. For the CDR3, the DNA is TGTGCCAGCAGCTCCGGACAGGCCCCTAACGAGCAGTACTTC. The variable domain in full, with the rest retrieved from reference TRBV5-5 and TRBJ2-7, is DAGVTQSPTHLIKTRGQQVTLRCSPISGHKSVSWYQQVLGQGPQFIFQYYEKEERGRGNFPDRFSARQFPNYSSELNVNALLLGDSALYLCASSSGQAPNEQYFGPGTRLTVT.

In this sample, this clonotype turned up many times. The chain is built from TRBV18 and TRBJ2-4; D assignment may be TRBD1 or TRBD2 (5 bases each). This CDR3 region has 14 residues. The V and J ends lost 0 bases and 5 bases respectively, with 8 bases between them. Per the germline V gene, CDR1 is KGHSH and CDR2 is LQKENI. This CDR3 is CASSPPSGQNIQYF. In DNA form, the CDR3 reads TGTGCCAGCTCACCACCGTCGGGGCAAAACATTCAGTACTTC.

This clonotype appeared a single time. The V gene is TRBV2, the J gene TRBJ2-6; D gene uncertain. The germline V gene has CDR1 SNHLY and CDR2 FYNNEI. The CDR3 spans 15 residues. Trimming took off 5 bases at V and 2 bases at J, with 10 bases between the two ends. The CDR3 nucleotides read TGTGCCAGCAGTTGGACGGTTCCTGGGGCCAACGTCCTGACTTTC. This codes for CASSWTVPGANVLTF.

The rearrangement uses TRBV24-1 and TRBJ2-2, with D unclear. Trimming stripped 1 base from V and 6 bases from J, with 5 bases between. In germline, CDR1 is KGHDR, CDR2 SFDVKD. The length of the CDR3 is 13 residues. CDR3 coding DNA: TGTGCCACCAGTGATTTAGGTGCCGGGGAGCTGTTTTTT. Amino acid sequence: CATSDLGAGELFF.

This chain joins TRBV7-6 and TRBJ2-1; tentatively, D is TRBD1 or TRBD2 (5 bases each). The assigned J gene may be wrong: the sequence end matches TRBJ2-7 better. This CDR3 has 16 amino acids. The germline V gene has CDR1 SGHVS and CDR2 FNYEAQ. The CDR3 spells CASSLAFRARTDKQYF. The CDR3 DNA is TGTGCCAGCAGCTTAGCTTTCAGGGCTCGGACTGACAAGCAGTACTTC.

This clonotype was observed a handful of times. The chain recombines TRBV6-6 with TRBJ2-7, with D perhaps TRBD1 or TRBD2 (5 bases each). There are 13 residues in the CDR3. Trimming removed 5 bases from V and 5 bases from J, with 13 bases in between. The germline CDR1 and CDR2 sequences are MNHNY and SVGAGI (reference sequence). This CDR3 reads CASSAPGRDEQYF. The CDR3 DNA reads TGTGCCAGCAGTGCGCCGGGACGCGACGAGCAGTACTTC.